This entry features one T cell receptor beta chain sequence. V was clipped by 5 bases and J by 7 bases; unmatched bases: 7. The CDR3 runs to 13 residues. The germline V gene has CDR1 SGHTA and CDR2 FQGNSA. This specimen belongs to a study of cytomegalovirus exposure and HLA in healthy donors. PCR amplification relied on 60 Vbeta primers (plus 13 Jbeta primers). TCRdb keeps only in-frame clones here, not all; method: immunoSEQ multiplex PCR. This table holds about 160,000 clones, roughly 70% found once. The V and J genes are TRBV7-2 and TRBJ2-7; the match to TRBD1 covers 8 bases. The material sequenced was PBMCs. This TCR was recovered from a woman in her fifties or sixties in good health and CMV-seropositive. The CDR3 here is CASSVRTGIEQYF. The CDR3 bases are TGTGCCAGCAGCGTACGGACAGGGATTGAGCAGTACTTC. Looking up the rest from reference TRBV7-2 and TRBJ2-7 gives the full variable domain: GAGVSQSPSNKVTEKGKDVELRCDPISGHTALYWYRQSLGQGLEFLIYFQGNSAPDKSGLPSDRFSAERTGGSVSTLTIQRTQQEDSAVYLCASSVRTGIEQYFGPGTRLTVT.